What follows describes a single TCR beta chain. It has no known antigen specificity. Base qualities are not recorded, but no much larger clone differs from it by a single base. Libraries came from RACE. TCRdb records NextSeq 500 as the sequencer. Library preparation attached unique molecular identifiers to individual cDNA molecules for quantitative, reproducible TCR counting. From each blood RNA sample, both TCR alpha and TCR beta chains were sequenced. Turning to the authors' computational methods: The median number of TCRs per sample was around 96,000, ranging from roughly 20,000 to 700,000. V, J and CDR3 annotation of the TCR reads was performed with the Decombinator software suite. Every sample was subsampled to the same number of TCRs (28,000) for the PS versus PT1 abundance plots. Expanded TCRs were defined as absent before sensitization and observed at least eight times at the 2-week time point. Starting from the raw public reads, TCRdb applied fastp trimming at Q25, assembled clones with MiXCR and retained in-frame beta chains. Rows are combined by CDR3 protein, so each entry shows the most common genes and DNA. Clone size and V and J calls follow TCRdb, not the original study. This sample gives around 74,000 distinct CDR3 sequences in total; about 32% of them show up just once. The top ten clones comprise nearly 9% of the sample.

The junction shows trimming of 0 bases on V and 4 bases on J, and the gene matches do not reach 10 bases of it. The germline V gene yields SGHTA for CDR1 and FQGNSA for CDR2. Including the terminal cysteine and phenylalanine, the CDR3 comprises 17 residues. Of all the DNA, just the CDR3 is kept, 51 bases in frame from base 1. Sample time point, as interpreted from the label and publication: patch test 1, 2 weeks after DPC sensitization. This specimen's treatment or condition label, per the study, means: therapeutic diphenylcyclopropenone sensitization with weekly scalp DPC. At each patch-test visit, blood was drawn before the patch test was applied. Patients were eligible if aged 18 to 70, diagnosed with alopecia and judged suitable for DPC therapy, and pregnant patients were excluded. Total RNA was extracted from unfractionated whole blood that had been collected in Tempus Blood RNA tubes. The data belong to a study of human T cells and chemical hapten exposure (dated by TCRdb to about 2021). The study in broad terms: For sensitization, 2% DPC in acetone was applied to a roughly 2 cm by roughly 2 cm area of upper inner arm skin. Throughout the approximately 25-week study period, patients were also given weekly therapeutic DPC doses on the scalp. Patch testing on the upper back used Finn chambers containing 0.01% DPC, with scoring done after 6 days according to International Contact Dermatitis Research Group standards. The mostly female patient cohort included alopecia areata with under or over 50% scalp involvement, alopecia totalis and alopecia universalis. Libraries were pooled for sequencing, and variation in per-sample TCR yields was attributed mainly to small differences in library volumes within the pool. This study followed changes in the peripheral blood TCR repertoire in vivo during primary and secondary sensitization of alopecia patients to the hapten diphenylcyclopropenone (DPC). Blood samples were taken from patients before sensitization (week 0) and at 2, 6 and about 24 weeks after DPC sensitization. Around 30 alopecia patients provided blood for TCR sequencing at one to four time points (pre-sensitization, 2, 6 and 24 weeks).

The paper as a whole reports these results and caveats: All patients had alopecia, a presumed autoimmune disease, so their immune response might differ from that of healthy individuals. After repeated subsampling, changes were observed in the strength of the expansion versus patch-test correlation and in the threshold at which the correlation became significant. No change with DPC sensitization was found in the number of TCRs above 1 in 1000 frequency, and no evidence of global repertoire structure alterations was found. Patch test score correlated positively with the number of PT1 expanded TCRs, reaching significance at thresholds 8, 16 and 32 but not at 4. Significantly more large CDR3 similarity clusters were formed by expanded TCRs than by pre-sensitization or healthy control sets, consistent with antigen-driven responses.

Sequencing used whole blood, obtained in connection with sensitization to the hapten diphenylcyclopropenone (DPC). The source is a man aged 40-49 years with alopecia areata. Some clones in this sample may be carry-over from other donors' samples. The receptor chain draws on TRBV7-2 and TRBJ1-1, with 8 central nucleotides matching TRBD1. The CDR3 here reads CASSLAPTATGGTEAFF. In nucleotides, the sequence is TGTGCCAGCAGCTTAGCGCCCACAGCCACAGGGGGCACTGAAGCTTTCTTT.